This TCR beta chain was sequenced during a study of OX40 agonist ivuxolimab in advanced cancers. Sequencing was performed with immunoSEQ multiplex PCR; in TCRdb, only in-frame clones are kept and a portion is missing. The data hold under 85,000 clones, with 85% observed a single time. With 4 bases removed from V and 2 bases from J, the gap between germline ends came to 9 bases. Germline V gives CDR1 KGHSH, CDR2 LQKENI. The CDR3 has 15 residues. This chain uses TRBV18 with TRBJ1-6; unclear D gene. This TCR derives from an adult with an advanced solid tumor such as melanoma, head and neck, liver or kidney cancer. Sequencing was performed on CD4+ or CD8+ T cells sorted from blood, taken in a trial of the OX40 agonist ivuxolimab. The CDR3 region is CASSRDHTYNSPLHF. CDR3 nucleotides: TGTGCCAGCTCACGAGACCATACCTATAATTCACCCCTCCACTTT. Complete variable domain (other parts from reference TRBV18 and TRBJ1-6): NAGVMQNPRHLVRRRGQEARLRCSPMKGHSHVYWYRQLPEEGLKFMVYLQKENIIDESGMPKERFSAEFPKEGPSILRIQQVVRGDSAAYFCASSRDHTYNSPLHFGNGTRLTVT.